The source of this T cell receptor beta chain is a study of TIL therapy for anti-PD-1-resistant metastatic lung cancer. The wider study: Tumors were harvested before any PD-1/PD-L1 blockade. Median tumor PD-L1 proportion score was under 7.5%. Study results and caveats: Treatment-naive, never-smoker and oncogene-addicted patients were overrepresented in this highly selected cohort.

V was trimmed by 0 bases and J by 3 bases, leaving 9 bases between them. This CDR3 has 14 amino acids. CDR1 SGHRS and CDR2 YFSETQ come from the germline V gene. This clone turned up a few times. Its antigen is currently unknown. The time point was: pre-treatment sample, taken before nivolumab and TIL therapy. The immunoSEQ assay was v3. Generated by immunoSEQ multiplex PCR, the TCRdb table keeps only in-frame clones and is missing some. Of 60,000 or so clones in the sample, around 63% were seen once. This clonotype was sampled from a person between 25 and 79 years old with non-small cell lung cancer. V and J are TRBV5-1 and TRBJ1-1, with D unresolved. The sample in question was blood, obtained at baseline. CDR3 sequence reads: CASSLVGGHTEAFF. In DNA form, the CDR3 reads TGCGCCAGCAGCTTGGTTGGAGGCCACACTGAAGCTTTCTTT.